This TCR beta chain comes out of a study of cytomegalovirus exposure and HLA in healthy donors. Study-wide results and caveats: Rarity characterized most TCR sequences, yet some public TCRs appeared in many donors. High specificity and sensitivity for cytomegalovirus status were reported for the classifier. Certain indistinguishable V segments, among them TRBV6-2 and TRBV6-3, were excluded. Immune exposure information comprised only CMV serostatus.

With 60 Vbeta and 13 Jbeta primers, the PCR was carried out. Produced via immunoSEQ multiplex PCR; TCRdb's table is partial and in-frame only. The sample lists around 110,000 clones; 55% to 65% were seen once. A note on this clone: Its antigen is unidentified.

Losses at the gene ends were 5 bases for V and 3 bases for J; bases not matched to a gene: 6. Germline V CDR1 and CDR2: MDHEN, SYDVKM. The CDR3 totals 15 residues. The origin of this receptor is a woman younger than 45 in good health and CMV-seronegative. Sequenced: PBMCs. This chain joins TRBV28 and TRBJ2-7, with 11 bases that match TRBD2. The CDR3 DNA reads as TGTGCCAGCAGTGGGTCCGGGACTAGCGGCTACGAGCAGTACTTC. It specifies CASSGSGTSGYEQYF. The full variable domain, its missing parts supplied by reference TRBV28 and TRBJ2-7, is DVKVTQSSRYLVKRTGEKVFLECVQDMDHENMFWYRQDPGLGLRLIYFSYDVKMKEKGDIPEGYSVSREKKERFSLILESASTNQTSMYLCASSGSGTSGYEQYFGPGTRLTVT.